The next 12 T cell receptor beta chains were all read from a single sample in a study of T cell responses to AZD1222 COVID-19 vaccine. The table came from immunoSEQ multiplex PCR; TCRdb's copy has only in-frame clones and leaves some out. The table records about 100,000 clones, 86% of them present only once. Material: peripheral blood, obtained on day 0 of AZD1222 vaccination. The source is an adult in good health.

This clone was counted only a few times. The rearrangement links TRBV23-1 to TRBJ1-3, with TRBD1 identical over 9 bases. TRBV23-1 is an ORF, with its function uncertain. CDR3 size: 15 residues. The trim removed 0 bases at V and 4 bases at J, leaving 1 base unmatched. CDR3 coding DNA: TGCGCCAGCAGTCAATCGGGGACAGGGGGAAACACCATATATTTT. Translated, it gives CASSQSGTGGNTIYF.

Here the CDR3 reads CASSFGTAPSNEQFF. The CDR3 bases are TGCGCCAGCAGCTTCGGGACCGCGCCTAGCAATGAGCAGTTCTTC. This chain joins TRBV5-1 and TRBJ2-1; D is possibly TRBD1 or TRBD2 (5 bases each). Looked up from germline, CDR1 is SGHRS and CDR2 is YFSETQ. The V end was cut by 2 bases, the J end by 6 bases, with 15 bases between. The CDR3 is 15 residues long.

The J gene is TRBJ2-3, the V gene TRBV27; no definite D call. The CDR3 has 12 residues. V lost 0 bases and J 4 bases, leaving 2 bases between the germline ends. Germline values: CDR1 MNHEY, CDR2 SMNVEV (reference sequence). The CDR3 DNA is TGTGCCAGCAGTTTATCGGCAGATACGCAGTATTTT. Amino acids: CASSLSADTQYF.

The chain recombines TRBV6-4 with TRBJ2-1; 12 positions match TRBD2. J gave up 6 bases and V 10 bases, and 10 bases lay outside the gene matches. The CDR3 has 15 residues. CDR1 and CDR2 (germline): MRHNA, SNTAGT. CDR3 bases: TGTGCCACCCGAAAGACTAGCGGGAGAGGCAATGAGCAGTTCTTC. This sequence encodes CATRKTSGRGNEQFF.

The gene calls are TRBV7-8 and TRBJ1-1; 7 bases map to TRBD1. V lost 5 bases, J lost 8 bases, and 8 bases stayed unmatched. The CDR3 has 13 amino acids. CDR1 SGHVS and CDR2 FQNEAQ come from the germline V gene. For the CDR3, the DNA is TGTGCCAGCAGCATAGGGACAGTCGCAGAAGCTTTCTTT. Translation: CASSIGTVAEAFF.

The chain recombines TRBV2 with TRBJ1-2, with a weak D call TRBD1 (5 bases). Germline CDR1 and CDR2: SNHLY and FYNNEI. The CDR3 runs 13 residues. The V end was cut by 5 bases, the J end by 4 bases, with 11 bases between. The CDR3 DNA reads as TGTGCCAGCAGTTTAGACAGACTCTATGGCTACACCTTC. It codes for CASSLDRLYGYTF.

The V call is TRBV10-3, the J call TRBJ2-1, with 11 positions matching TRBD2. CDR3 length: 13 amino acids. The junction had 1 base not matched to a gene; V was cut back by 4 bases and J by 8 bases. Germline CDR1 and CDR2: ENHRY and SYGVKD. As DNA, the CDR3 is TGTGCCATCAGTGTAGCGGGAGGGGATGAGCAGTTCTTC. Its protein product is CAISVAGGDEQFF.

The CDR3 sequence is CSVGRGTIYNEQFF. Written as DNA, the CDR3 is TGCAGCGTGGGCCGCGGGACTATATACAATGAGCAGTTCTTC. This chain connects TRBV29-1 to TRBJ2-1, with TRBD2 matching over 7 bases. With 6 bases clipped from V and 4 bases from J, the junction kept 9 bases outside the gene matches. The CDR3 has 14 residues. Per the germline V gene, CDR1 is SQVTM and CDR2 is ANQGSEA.

This clone was counted once. The chain couples TRBV30 to TRBJ2-1; weak D call: TRBD2 (5 bases). The germline V gene encodes CDR1 GTSNPN and CDR2 SVGIG (reference sequence). The V end was cut by 6 bases, the J end by 3 bases, with 12 bases between. CDR3 size: 13 residues. CDR3 DNA sequence: TGTGCCTGCGCCCGAGGGTACTACAATGAGCAGTTCTTC. Residues: CACARGYYNEQFF.

The gene calls are TRBV20-1 and TRBJ1-2; D call uncertain. CDR1 and CDR2 (germline): DFQATT, SNEGSKA (reference sequence). This CDR3 spans 11 amino acids. Trimming removed 0 bases from V and 3 bases from J, with 2 bases in between. The CDR3 sequence is CSARDDYGYTF. The DNA of the CDR3 is TGCAGTGCTAGAGACGACTATGGCTACACCTTC.

The V gene is TRBV2, the J gene TRBJ1-5, with a tentative D call TRBD1 (6 bases). CDR1 is SNHLY and CDR2 is FYNNEI in the germline V gene. The CDR3 totals 14 residues. Trimming cost V 1 base and J 7 bases, with 11 bases left between them. The CDR3 region is CASSEGTASQPQHF. The CDR3 DNA reads as TGTGCCAGCAGTGAAGGGACAGCGTCCCAGCCCCAGCATTTT.

The J gene is TRBJ1-5, the V gene TRBV18, with unresolved D. Germline V CDR1 and CDR2: KGHSH, LQKENI. The V gene lost 8 bases and the J gene lost 2 bases, with 10 bases spanning the gap. CDR3 length: 13 residues. CDR3 amino acids: CASTDGGNQPQHF. In nucleotides, the CDR3 is TGTGCCAGCACAGACGGAGGCAATCAGCCCCAGCATTTT.